This TCR beta chain is drawn from a study of T cell repertoires and HLA-DP antigens. Study context: Average DNA input: roughly 0.2 ug for CD137+CD4+ sorts, around 1.3 ug pre-culture.

The assay was immunoSEQ multiplex PCR, and TCRdb's table has in-frame clones only and misses some. The table lists some 110,000 clones, almost 95% of them singletons. The CDR3 contains 17 residues. From germline, CDR1 is SGHDT and CDR2 YYEEEE. Trimming shortened V by 4 bases and J by 2 bases, and 21 bases separated the two germline ends. On this clone itself: The target antigen is unknown.

The chain carries TRBV5-6 and TRBJ2-5; D remains unclear. The source material was CD4+ T cells from PBMCs. This clonotype originated in a young woman in good health and CMV-seronegative. CDR3 sequence reads: CASSLRPSKRTQETQYF. The CDR3 DNA reads as TGTGCCAGCAGCCTCAGGCCCAGTAAGCGTACACAAGAGACCCAGTACTTC.